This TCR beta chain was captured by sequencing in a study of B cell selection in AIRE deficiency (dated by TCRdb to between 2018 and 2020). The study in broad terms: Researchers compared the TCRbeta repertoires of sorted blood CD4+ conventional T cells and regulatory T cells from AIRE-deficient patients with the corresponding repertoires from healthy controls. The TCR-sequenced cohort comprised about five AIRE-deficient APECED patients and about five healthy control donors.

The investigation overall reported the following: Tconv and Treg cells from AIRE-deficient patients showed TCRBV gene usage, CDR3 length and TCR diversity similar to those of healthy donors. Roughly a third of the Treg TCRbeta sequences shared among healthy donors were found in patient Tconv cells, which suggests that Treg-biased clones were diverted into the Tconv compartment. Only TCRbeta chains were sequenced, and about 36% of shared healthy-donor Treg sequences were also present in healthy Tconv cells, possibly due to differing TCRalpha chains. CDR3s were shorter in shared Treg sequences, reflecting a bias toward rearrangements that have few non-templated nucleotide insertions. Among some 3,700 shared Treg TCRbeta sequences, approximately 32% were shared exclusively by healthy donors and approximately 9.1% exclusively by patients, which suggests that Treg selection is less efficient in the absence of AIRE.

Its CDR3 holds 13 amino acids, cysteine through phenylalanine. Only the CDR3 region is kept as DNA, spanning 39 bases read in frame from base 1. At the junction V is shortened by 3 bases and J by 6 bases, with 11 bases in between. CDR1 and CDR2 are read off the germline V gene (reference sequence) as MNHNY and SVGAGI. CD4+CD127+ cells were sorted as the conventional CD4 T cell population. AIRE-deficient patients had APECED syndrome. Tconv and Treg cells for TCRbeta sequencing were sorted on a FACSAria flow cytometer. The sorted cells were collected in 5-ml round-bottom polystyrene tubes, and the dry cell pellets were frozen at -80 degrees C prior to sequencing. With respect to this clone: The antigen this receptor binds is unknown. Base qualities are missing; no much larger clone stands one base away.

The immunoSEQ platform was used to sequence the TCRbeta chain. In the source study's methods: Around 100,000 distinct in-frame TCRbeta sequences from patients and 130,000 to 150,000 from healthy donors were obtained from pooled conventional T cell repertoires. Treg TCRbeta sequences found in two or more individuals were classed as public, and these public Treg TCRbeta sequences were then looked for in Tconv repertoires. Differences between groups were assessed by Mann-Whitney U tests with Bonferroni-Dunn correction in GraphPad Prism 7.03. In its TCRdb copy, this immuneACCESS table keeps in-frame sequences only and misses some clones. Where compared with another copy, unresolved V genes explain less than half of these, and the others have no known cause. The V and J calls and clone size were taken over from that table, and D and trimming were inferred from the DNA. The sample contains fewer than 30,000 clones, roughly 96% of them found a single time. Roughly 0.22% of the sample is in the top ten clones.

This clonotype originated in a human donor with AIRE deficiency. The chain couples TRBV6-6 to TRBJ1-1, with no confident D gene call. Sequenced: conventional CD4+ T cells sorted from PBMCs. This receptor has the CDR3 CASSYPAGAEAFF. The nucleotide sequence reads TGTGCCAGCAGTTATCCGGCCGGCGCTGAAGCTTTCTTT.